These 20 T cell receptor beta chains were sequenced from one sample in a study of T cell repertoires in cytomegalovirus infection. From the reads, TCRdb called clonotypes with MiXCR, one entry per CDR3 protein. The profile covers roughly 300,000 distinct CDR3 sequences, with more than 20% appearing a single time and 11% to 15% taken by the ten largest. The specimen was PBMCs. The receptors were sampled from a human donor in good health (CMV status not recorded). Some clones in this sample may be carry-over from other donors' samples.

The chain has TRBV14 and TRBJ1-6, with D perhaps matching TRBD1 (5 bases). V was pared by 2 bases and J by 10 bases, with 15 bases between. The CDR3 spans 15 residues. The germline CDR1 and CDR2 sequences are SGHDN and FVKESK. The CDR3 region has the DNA TGTGCCAGCAGCCAAAGTCAGGGCGCAAACTCACCCCTCCACTTT. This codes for CASSQSQGANSPLHF.

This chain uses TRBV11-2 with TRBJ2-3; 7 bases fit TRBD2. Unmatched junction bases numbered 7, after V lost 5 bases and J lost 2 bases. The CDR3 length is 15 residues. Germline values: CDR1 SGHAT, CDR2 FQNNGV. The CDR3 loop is CASSVSGEVTDTQYF. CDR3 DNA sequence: TGTGCCAGCAGCGTGAGCGGGGAGGTCACAGATACGCAGTATTTT.

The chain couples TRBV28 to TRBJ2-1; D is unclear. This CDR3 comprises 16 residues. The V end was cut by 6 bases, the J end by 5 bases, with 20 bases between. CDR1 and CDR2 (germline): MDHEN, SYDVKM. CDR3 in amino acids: CASSPLVSLVDNEQFF. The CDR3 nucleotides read TGTGCCAGCAGCCCCCTAGTGTCGTTGGTAGACAATGAGCAGTTCTTC. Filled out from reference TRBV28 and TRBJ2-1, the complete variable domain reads DVKVTQSSRYLVKRTGEKVFLECVQDMDHENMFWYRQDPGLGLRLIYFSYDVKMKEKGDIPEGYSVSREKKERFSLILESASTNQTSMYLCASSPLVSLVDNEQFFGPGTRLTVL.

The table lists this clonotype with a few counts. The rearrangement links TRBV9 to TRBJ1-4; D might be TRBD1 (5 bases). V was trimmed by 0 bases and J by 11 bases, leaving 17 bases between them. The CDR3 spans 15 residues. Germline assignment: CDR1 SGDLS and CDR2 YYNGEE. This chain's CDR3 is CASSVEARADGKLFF. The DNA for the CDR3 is TGTGCCAGCAGCGTAGAGGCCAGGGCAGACGGGAAACTGTTTTTT.

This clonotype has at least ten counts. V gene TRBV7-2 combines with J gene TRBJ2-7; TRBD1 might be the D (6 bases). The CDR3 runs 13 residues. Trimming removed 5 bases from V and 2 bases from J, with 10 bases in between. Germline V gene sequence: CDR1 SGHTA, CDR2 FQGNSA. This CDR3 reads CASSRDKTYEQYF. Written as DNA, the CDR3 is TGTGCCAGCAGCCGGGACAAAACCTACGAGCAGTACTTC.

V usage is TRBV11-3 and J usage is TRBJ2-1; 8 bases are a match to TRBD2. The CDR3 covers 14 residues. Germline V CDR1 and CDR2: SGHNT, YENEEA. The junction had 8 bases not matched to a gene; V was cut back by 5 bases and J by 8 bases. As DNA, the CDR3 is TGTGCCAGCAGCCGGGAACTAGCGGTAGATGAGCAGTTCTTC. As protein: CASSRELAVDEQFF.

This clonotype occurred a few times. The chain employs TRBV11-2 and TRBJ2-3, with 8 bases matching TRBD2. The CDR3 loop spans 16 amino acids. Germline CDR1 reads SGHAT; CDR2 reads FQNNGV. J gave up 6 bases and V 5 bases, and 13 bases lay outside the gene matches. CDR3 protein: CASSPRGSGGLDTQYF. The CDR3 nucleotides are TGTGCCAGCAGCCCTCGAGGAAGCGGGGGCCTTGATACGCAGTATTTT.

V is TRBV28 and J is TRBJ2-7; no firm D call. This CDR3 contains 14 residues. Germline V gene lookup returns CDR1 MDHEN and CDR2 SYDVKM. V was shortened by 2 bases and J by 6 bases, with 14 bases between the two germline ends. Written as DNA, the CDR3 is TGTGCCAGCAGTTTAGGCTTTAGGGCAGCCGAGCAGTACTTC. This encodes CASSLGFRAAEQYF.

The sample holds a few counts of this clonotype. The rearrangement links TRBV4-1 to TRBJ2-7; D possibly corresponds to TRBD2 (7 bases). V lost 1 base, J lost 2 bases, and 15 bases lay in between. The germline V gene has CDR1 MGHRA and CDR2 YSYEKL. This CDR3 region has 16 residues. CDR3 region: CASSQVPGGEAYEQYF. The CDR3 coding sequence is TGCGCCAGCAGCCAAGTACCGGGGGGCGAAGCCTACGAGCAGTACTTC.

CDR3 DNA sequence: TGTGCCAGCAGTTTAAGCGCGGCAACCGCCCAGGCTTTCTTT. Protein sequence: CASSLSAATAQAFF. V and J are TRBV28 and TRBJ1-1; D is unresolved. This CDR3 has 14 residues. Trimming shortened V by 2 bases and J by 11 bases, and 18 bases separated the two germline ends. Germline values: CDR1 MDHEN, CDR2 SYDVKM.

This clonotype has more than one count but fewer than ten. The CDR3 spells CASSAGTGGADTQYF. The CDR3 region has the DNA TGTGCCAGCAGCGCCGGGACAGGGGGGGCAGATACGCAGTATTTT. This chain links TRBV5-5 with TRBJ2-3, with TRBD1 matching 11 bases. The V and J ends lost 4 bases and 4 bases, in that order; junction bases with no gene match: 5. Looked up from germline, CDR1 is SGHKS and CDR2 is YYEKEE (reference sequence). This CDR3 is built from 15 residues.

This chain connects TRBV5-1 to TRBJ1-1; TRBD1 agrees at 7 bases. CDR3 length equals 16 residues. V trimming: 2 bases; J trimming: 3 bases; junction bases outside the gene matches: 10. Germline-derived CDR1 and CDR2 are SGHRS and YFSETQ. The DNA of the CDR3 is TGCGCCAGCAGCTTCCACAGGGGTCCTACGGACACTGAAGCTTTCTTT. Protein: CASSFHRGPTDTEAFF.

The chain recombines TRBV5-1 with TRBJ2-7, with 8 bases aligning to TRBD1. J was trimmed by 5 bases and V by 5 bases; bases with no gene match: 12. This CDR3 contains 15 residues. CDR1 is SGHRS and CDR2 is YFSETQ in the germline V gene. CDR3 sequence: CASRGWTGPMDEQYF. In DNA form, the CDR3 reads TGCGCCAGCAGGGGTTGGACAGGGCCCATGGACGAGCAGTACTTC.

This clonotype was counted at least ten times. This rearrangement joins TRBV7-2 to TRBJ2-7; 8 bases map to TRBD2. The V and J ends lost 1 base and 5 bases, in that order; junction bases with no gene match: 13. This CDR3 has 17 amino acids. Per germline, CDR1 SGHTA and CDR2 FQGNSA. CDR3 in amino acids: CASSLEVSGDLRDEQYF. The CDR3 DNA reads TGTGCCAGCAGCTTAGAGGTTAGCGGGGACCTCCGGGACGAGCAGTACTTC.

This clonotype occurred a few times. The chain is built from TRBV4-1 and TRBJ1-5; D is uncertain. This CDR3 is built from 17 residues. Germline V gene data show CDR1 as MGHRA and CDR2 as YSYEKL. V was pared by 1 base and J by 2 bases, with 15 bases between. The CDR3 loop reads CASSQGPWASRNQPQHF. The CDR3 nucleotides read TGCGCCAGCAGCCAAGGGCCCTGGGCTTCTCGCAATCAGCCCCAGCATTTT.

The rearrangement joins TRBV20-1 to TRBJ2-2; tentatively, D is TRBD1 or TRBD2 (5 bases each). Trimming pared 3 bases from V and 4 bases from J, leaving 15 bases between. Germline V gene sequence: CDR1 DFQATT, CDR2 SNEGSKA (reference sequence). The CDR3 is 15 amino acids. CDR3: CSASFRQGPTGELFF. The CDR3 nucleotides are TGCAGTGCTAGTTTTCGGCAGGGACCCACCGGGGAGCTGTTTTTT.

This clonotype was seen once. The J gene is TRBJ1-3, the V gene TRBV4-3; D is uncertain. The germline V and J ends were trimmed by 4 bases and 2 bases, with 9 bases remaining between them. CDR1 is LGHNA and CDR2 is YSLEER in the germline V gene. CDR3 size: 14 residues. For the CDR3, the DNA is TGCGCCAGCAGCCCTGAGTTAACTGGAAACACCATATATTTT. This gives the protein CASSPELTGNTIYF.

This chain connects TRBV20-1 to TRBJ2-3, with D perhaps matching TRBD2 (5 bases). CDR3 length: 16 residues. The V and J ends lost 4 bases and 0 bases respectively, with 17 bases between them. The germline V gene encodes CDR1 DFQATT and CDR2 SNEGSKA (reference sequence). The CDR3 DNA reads TGCAGTGCTAAGCATAGCGTTCCGACTAGCACAGATACGCAGTATTTT. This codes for CSAKHSVPTSTDTQYF.

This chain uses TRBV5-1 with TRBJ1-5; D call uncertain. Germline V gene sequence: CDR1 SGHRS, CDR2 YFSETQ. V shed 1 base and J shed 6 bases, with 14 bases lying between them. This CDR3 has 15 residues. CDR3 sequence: CASSLYGDPGQPQHF. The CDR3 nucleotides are TGCGCCAGCAGCTTGTACGGGGATCCAGGTCAGCCCCAGCATTTT.

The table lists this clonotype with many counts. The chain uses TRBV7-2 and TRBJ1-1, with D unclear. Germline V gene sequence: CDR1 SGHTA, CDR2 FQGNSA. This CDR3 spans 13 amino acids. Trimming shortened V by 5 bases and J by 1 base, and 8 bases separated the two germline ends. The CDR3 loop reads CASSVLRNTEAFF. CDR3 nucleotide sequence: TGTGCCAGCAGCGTTCTTAGGAACACTGAAGCTTTCTTT.